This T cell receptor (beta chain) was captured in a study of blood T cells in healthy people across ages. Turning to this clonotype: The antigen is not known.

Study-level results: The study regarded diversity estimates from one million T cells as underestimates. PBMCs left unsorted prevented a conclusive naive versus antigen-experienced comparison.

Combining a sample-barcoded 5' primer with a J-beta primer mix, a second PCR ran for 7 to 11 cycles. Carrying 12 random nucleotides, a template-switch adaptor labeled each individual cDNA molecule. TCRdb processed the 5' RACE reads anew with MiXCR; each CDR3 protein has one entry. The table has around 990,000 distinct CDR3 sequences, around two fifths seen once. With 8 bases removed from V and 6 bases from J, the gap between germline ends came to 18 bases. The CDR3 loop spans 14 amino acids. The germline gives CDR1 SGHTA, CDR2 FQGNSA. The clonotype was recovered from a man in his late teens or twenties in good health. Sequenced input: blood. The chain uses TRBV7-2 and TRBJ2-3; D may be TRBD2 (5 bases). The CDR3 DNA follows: TGTGCCAGCGCGCCCTTTGGGAGTTCGGATACGCAGTATTTT. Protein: CASAPFGSSDTQYF. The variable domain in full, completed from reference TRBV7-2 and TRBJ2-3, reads GAGVSQSPSNKVTEKGKDVELRCDPISGHTALYWYRQSLGQGLEFLIYFQGNSAPDKSGLPSDRFSAERTGGSVSTLTIQRTQQEDSAVYLCASAPFGSSDTQYFGPGTRLTVL.